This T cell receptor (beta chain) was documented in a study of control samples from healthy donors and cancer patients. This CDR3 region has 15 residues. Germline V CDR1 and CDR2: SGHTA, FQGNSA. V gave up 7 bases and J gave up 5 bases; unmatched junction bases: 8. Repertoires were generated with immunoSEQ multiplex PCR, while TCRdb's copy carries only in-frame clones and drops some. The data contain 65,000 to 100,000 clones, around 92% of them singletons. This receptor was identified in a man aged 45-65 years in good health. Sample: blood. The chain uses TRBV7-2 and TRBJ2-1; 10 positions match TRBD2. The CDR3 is CASNLWLAGDNEQFF. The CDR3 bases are TGTGCCAGCAACCTATGGCTAGCGGGGGACAATGAGCAGTTCTTC.